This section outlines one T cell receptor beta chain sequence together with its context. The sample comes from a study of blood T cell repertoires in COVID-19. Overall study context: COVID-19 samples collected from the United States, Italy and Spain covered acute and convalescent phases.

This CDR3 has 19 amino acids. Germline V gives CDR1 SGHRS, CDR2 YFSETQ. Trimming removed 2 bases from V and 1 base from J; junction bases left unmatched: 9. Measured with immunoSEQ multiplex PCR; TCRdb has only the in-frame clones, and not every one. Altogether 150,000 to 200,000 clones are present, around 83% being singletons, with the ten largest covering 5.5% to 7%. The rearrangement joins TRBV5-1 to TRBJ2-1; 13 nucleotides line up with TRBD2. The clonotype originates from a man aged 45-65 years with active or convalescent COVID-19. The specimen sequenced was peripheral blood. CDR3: CASSLGLAGAEGSYNEQFF. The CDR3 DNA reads TGCGCCAGCAGCTTAGGACTAGCGGGGGCCGAGGGTTCCTACAATGAGCAGTTCTTC.